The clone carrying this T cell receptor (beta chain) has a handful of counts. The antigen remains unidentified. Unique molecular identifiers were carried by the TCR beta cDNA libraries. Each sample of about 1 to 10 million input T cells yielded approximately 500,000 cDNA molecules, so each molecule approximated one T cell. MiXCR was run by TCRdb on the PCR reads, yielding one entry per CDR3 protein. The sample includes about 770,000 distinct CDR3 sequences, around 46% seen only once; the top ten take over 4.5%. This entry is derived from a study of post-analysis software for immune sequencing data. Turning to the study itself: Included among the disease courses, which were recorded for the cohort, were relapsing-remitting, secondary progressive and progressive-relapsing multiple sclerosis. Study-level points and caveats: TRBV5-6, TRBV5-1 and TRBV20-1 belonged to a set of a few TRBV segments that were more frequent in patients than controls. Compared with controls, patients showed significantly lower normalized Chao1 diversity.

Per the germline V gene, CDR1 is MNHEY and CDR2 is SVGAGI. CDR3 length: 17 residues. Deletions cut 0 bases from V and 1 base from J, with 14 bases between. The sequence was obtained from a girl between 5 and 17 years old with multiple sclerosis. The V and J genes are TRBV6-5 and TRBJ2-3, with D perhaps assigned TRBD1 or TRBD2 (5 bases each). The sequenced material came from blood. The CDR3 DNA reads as TGTGCCAGCAGTTACTCCGCCGGGGCCCCCGGCACAGATACGCAGTATTTT. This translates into CASSYSAGAPGTDTQYF.